This is a list of T cell receptor beta chains from one sample in a study of CD8 T cells in ankylosing spondylitis. From the 5' RACE reads, TCRdb called clonotypes with MiXCR, one entry per CDR3 protein. This sample carries around 35,000 distinct CDR3 sequences, roughly 12% of them seen once, and the ten largest clones take 25% to 40%. The specimen sequenced was synovial fluid, either unsorted or a sorted T cell fraction (not recorded which). All receptors come from a male donor with ankylosing spondylitis. CDR3s include the opening cysteine and the closing phenylalanine or tryptophan.

>TRBV20-1|TRBJ2-7
CSAPPGQGGYEQYF
>TRBV7-9|TRBJ2-7
CASSYGTVYEQYF
>TRBV9|TRBJ2-7
CASSSGGAPHYEQYF
>TRBV27|TRBJ2-1
CASSLRGRAINEQFF
>TRBV9|TRBJ2-5
CASSVGTGLRTQYF
>TRBV2|TRBJ2-2
CASSAGVDTGELFF
>TRBV11-2|TRBJ1-6
CASSLDKRTAIGSPLHF
>TRBV6-5|TRBJ1-2
CASSYGGYGYTF
>TRBV7-8|TRBJ2-5
CASSRTSGTFETQYF
>TRBV7-8|TRBJ2-7
CASSLGRQRSSYEQYF
>TRBV3-1|TRBJ2-5
CASSLWPTGGPGTQYF
>TRBV5-6|TRBJ1-1
CASSLLAVNTEAFF
>TRBV4-1|TRBJ2-7
CASSQDQGYEQYF
>TRBV9|TRBJ2-1
CASSVGTGGSNEQFF
>TRBV4-3|TRBJ2-1
CASSQLTGTNHNEQFF
>TRBV19|TRBJ1-1
CASSTHRGGTEAFF
>TRBV6-5|TRBJ2-3
CASRYDLGGVSSDTQYF
>TRBV7-2|TRBJ1-1
CASSLAKGTGHYEAFF
>TRBV2|TRBJ2-1
CASSGPRQGGTHNEQFF
>TRBV7-3|TRBJ1-4
CASSLGVATNEKLFF
>TRBV12-3/TRBV12-4|TRBJ1-5
CASSFRRQPQHF
>TRBV7-6|TRBJ1-1
CASSLEGGTSEAFF
>TRBV29-1|TRBJ2-1
CSVGGKNVYNEQFF
>TRBV20-1|TRBJ2-2
CSARERDSSNTGELFF
>TRBV18|TRBJ2-7
CASSPAGAGGSVEQYF
>TRBV7-8|TRBJ2-7
CASSLARGSREQYF
>TRBV7-9|TRBJ2-2
CASSNRDRGHTGELFF
>TRBV12-3/TRBV12-4|TRBJ2-3
CASSVTSGGMNTQYF
>TRBV3-1|TRBJ2-7
CASRRGSYEQYF
>TRBV13|TRBJ1-1
CASSSDTEAFF
>TRBV7-9|TRBJ2-1
CASSHQQGYYNEQFF
>TRBV11-1|TRBJ2-1
CASSPVPGRSYNEQFF
>TRBV20-1|TRBJ2-7
CSASPQIQGISYEQYF
>TRBV2|TRBJ1-1
CASFEGDMNTEAFF
>TRBV5-6|TRBJ2-7
CASSWDRSPYEQYF
>TRBV6-2/TRBV6-3|TRBJ1-1
CASSYLGYMNTEAFF
>TRBV6-4|TRBJ2-1
CASSDSARDYNEQFF
>TRBV5-1|TRBJ2-7
CASSWGTEQYF
>TRBV27|TRBJ1-2
CASSSQTGAGGYTF
>TRBV10-2|TRBJ1-1
CASSVGFANTEAFF